This TCR beta chain was observed in a study of blood T cell repertoires in COVID-19. Study background: T cells, B-cell-depleted T cells, or PBMCs provided the cDNA or gDNA that served as material.

The table came from immunoSEQ multiplex PCR; TCRdb's copy has only in-frame clones and leaves some out. The sample holds more than 95,000 clones, approximately 83% seen once. The germline V and J ends were trimmed by 4 bases and 0 bases, with 10 bases remaining between them. Germline V lookup: CDR1 MNHEY, CDR2 SMNVEV (reference sequence). The CDR3 loop spans 15 amino acids. This TCR derives from a woman of 80 years or more with active or convalescent COVID-19. The sequenced sample consisted of peripheral blood. This rearrangement joins TRBV27 to TRBJ1-5; D perhaps matches TRBD1 (6 bases). CDR3 region: CASSSGQISNQPQHF. For the CDR3, the DNA is TGTGCCAGCAGTTCCGGACAGATTAGCAATCAGCCCCAGCATTTT.